This TCR beta chain was sequenced in a study of T cell repertoires in aging, cancer and after chemotherapy. Peripheral blood genomic DNA, not sorted cells or RNA, was the template. The CDR3 is made up of 14 amino acids. V was shortened by 5 bases and J by 4 bases, with 15 bases between the two germline ends. Germline CDR1 MNHEY, CDR2 SMNVEV (reference sequence). This clonotype was picked up a small number of times. A mixed TRB-A/B primer pool amplified rearranged TRB by multiplex touch-down PCR. TCRdb re-analysed the multiplex PCR reads in MiXCR, keeping a single row per CDR3 protein. The sample lists about 11,000 distinct CDR3 sequences; about 31% were seen once.

The sequence derives from a human donor in good health. The donor label of this sample is uncertain. The sequenced sample consisted of blood. J is TRBJ2-7 and V is TRBV27, with D possibly TRBD2 on 6 matching bases. This CDR3 reads CASSPSTSSYEQYF. Written as DNA, the CDR3 is TGTGCCAGCAGTCCATCGACTAGTTCGTACGAGCAGTACTTC.